The 14 T cell receptor beta chains listed next were all sequenced from one sample in a study of T-cell memory formation after mild COVID-19. MiXCR, applied by TCRdb to the 5' RACE reads, yields one record per CDR3 protein. Seen here are 200,000 to 250,000 distinct CDR3 sequences, more than 9% observed once, and the top ten hold approximately 2.8%. Sequenced input: PBMCs or a T cell subset sorted from them (not recorded which). These TCRs come from a man younger than 30 who had mild COVID-19 (a few samples of this study predate the infection). Cell type and time point are not known.

The chain employs TRBV18 and TRBJ2-3; tentatively, D is TRBD1 (6 bases). Germline assignment: CDR1 KGHSH and CDR2 LQKENI. Deletions cut 3 bases from V and 7 bases from J, with 11 bases between. The CDR3 contains 13 residues. This CDR3 is CASSPEQGNTQYF. The CDR3 nucleotides are TGTGCCAGCTCACCCGAACAGGGTAATACGCAGTATTTT. The full variable domain, in which reference TRBV18 and TRBJ2-3 provide the parts outside the CDR3, is NAGVMQNPRHLVRRRGQEARLRCSPMKGHSHVYWYRQLPEEGLKFMVYLQKENIIDESGMPKERFSAEFPKEGPSILRIQQVVRGDSAAYFCASSPEQGNTQYFGPGTRLTVL.

This clonotype was detected ten times or more. The genes are TRBV6-5 and TRBJ1-5; D is undetermined. V was cut by 6 bases and J by 0 bases, with 12 bases left in between. The CDR3 sequence is 15 residues long. Germline loops: CDR1 MNHEY, CDR2 SVGAGI. The CDR3 nucleotides are TGTGCCAGCAGCTCCGACGGCAATAGCAATCAGCCCCAGCATTTT. Translated, it gives CASSSDGNSNQPQHF.

The genes are TRBV12-3 or TRBV12-4 and TRBJ1-5, with D possibly TRBD1 on 6 matching bases. The CDR3 is made up of 12 amino acids. The germline V and J ends were trimmed by 6 bases and 10 bases, with 13 bases remaining between them. The CDR3 region is CASSVLQGPQHF. CDR3 coding DNA: TGTGCCAGCAGCGTACTACAGGGACCCCAGCATTTT.

This chain uses TRBV27 with TRBJ2-5, with D perhaps matching TRBD2 (7 bases). Trimming stripped 6 bases from V and 1 base from J, with 9 bases between. CDR1 and CDR2 from the germline V gene are MNHEY and SMNVEV (reference sequence). This CDR3 spans 13 amino acids. This chain's CDR3 is CASRGGAQETQYF. CDR3 in DNA: TGTGCCAGCAGGGGGGGGGCCCAAGAGACCCAGTACTTC.

In its sample, this clonotype was seen many times. The chain links TRBV7-8 to TRBJ2-2, with 7 bases that match TRBD1. This CDR3 has 17 amino acids. J gave up 3 bases and V 5 bases, and 12 bases lay outside the gene matches. Looked up from germline, CDR1 is SGHVS and CDR2 is FQNEAQ. Here the CDR3 reads CASSAGAGTAYTGELFF. CDR3 DNA: TGTGCCAGCAGCGCAGGGGCCGGGACAGCATACACCGGGGAGCTGTTTTTT.

This chain links TRBV10-1 with TRBJ2-7, with D possibly matching TRBD1 (5 bases). Trimming took off 0 bases at V and 1 base at J, with 10 bases between the two ends. The germline V gene has CDR1 WNHNN and CDR2 SYGVQD (reference sequence). The CDR3 is made up of 15 amino acids. The CDR3 nucleotides read TGCGCCAGCAGTGAGTCGCTAGGGGTGTCCTACGAGCAGTACTTC. Residues: CASSESLGVSYEQYF.

This clonotype has more than one count but fewer than ten. The rearrangement uses TRBV12-3 or TRBV12-4 and TRBJ2-1, with a possible D match to TRBD2 (7 bases). The CDR3 loop spans 15 amino acids. With 3 bases removed from V and 7 bases from J, the gap between germline ends came to 16 bases. The CDR3 region has the DNA TGTGCCAGCAGTTTTGGGGGGGGGCGTTTAAATGAGCAGTTCTTC. It codes for CASSFGGGRLNEQFF.

In this sample, this clonotype turned up many times. The rearrangement links TRBV7-9 to TRBJ2-7; perhaps TRBD2 as D (5 bases). V lost 3 bases to trimming and J lost 4 bases, with 16 bases between them. Germline CDR1 is SEHNR and CDR2 is FQNEAQ (reference sequence). The CDR3 is made up of 15 amino acids. CDR3 region: CASSFGRGDVYEQYF. CDR3 sequence (DNA): TGTGCCAGCAGCTTCGGACGGGGAGATGTGTACGAGCAGTACTTC.

The genes are TRBV12-3 or TRBV12-4 and TRBJ2-5, with 8 bases fitting TRBD2. The CDR3 has 15 residues. The trim removed 6 bases at V and 5 bases at J, leaving 11 bases unmatched. The DNA for the CDR3 is TGTGCCAGCAGCCAAAATATGCTAGCGGGTGAGACCCAGTACTTC. It codes for CASSQNMLAGETQYF.

The chain joins TRBV7-9 to TRBJ1-1, with D hard to call. The V gene lost 0 bases and the J gene lost 3 bases, with 11 bases spanning the gap. This CDR3 has 15 residues. Germline loops: CDR1 SEHNR, CDR2 FQNEAQ (reference sequence). CDR3 in DNA: TGTGCCAGCAGCTTAGCCAAAGTCCTGGACACTGAAGCTTTCTTT. It is translated as CASSLAKVLDTEAFF.

The rearrangement uses TRBV6-1 and TRBJ1-5; no firm D call. V was trimmed by 6 bases and J by 3 bases, leaving 12 bases between them. The CDR3 is 14 amino acids. Germline V gene sequence: CDR1 MNHNS, CDR2 SASEGT. The CDR3 coding sequence is TGTGCCAGCAGCGACGGACGGAACAATCAGCCCCAGCATTTT. Its protein is CASSDGRNNQPQHF.

This sequence joins TRBV6-2 or TRBV6-3 and TRBJ2-5; unclear D gene. This CDR3 comprises 12 residues. Germline lookup yields CDR1 MNHEY and CDR2 SVGEGT. Trimming stripped 6 bases from V and 0 bases from J, with 5 bases between. The CDR3 nucleotides are TGTGCCAGCAGCTGGTACCAAGAGACCCAGTACTTC. Translated: CASSWYQETQYF.

The V gene is TRBV12-3 or TRBV12-4, the J gene TRBJ2-5; 10 bases are a match to TRBD2. The CDR3 consists of 17 residues. J was trimmed by 1 base and V by 5 bases; bases with no gene match: 10. Here the CDR3 reads CASSHPSGLASQETQYF. DNA for the CDR3: TGTGCCAGCAGTCACCCTTCGGGACTAGCGAGCCAAGAGACCCAGTACTTC.

V is TRBV3-1 and J is TRBJ1-2; no clear D. The germline V and J ends were trimmed by 3 bases and 7 bases, with 6 bases remaining between them. The CDR3 is 11 residues long. CDR1 is LGHDT and CDR2 is YNNKEL in the germline V gene (reference sequence). CDR3 loop: CASSHLGGYTF. The DNA for the CDR3 is TGTGCCAGCAGCCATCTAGGTGGCTACACCTTC.